This T cell receptor (beta chain) emerged from a study of T cell repertoires in cytomegalovirus infection. About the research overall: TCR beta signatures that were public indicated CMV infection and matching HLA type.

General study points: Identification of carriers of CMV plus the relevant HLA was performed using cumulative public TCR beta family frequency.

About this clonotype itself: What it binds is unknown.

TCRdb re-called the reads through MiXCR, storing one row per CDR3 protein. Seen here are roughly 300,000 distinct CDR3 sequences, under 30% observed once, and the top ten hold about 14%. Germline CDR1 reads MNHEY; CDR2 reads SVGEGT. V shed 2 bases and J 3 bases; nucleotides not matched to a gene: 13. The CDR3 has 18 amino acids. The chain has TRBV6-2 or TRBV6-3 and TRBJ2-1; 7 bases fit TRBD1. The clonotype comes from a human donor in good health (CMV status not recorded). Some clones in this sample may be carry-over from other donors' samples. Sequenced material: PBMCs. The CDR3 sequence: CASSYKIEQGFSYNEQFF. CDR3 coding DNA: TGTGCCAGCAGTTACAAGATCGAACAGGGGTTCAGCTACAATGAGCAGTTCTTC.